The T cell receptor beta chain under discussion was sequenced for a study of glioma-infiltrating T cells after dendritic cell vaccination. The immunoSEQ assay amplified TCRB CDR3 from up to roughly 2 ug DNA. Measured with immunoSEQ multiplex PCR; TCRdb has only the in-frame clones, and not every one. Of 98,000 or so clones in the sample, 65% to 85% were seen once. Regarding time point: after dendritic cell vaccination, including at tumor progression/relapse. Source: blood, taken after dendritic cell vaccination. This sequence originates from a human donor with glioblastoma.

CDR3 nucleotide sequence: TGCGCCAGCAGCCAAGATTATGGGCAGATCTATGGCTACACCTTC. Its translation is CASSQDYGQIYGYTF. This rearrangement joins TRBV4-1 to TRBJ1-2; D not certain. Germline V gene sequence: CDR1 MGHRA, CDR2 YSYEKL. V was pared by 0 bases and J by 4 bases, with 12 bases between. The CDR3 length is 15 residues.